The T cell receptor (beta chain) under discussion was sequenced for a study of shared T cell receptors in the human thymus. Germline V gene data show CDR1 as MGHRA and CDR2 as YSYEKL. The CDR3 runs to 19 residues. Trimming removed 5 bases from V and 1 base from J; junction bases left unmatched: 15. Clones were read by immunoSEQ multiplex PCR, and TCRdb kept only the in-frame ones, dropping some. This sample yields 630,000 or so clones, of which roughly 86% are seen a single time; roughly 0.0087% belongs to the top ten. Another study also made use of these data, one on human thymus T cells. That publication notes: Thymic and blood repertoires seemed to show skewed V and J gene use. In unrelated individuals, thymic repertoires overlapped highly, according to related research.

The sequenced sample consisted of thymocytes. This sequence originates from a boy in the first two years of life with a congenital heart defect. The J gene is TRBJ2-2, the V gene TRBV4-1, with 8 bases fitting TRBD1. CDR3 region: CASSYLAGTGSLNTGELFF. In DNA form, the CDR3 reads TGCGCCAGCAGCTACCTAGCCGGGACAGGCTCTTTGAACACCGGGGAGCTGTTTTTT.